This passage covers 18 T cell receptor beta chains from one sample sequenced in a study of blood T cell repertoires in COVID-19. The protocol was immunoSEQ multiplex PCR, while the TCRdb copy is restricted to in-frame clones and leaves out a portion. The sample lists 350,000 or so clones; 83% were seen once. The specimen sequenced was peripheral blood. The receptors come from a man aged 25-45 years with active or convalescent COVID-19.

In this sample, this clone turned up a few times. This chain joins TRBV28 and TRBJ2-5; 7 bases match TRBD1. This CDR3 is 14 amino acids long. With 5 bases clipped from V and 7 bases from J, the junction kept 10 bases outside the gene matches. Germline CDR1 and CDR2: MDHEN and SYDVKM. This chain's CDR3 is CASSPKTGQGTQYF. CDR3 DNA sequence: TGTGCCAGCAGTCCAAAGACAGGGCAGGGGACCCAGTACTTC.

The CDR3 DNA follows: TGTGCCAGCAGTGACCTGTGGGCTAGCGGGACTAGGAATGAGCAGTTCTTC. As protein: CASSDLWASGTRNEQFF. The chain recombines TRBV6-4 with TRBJ2-1; TRBD2 aligns across 9 bases. The germline gives CDR1 MRHNA, CDR2 SNTAGT. The CDR3 totals 17 residues. V was pared by 2 bases and J by 7 bases, with 12 bases of the junction left unmatched.

V is TRBV9 and J is TRBJ1-5; D remains ambiguous. Trimming removed 1 base at V and 4 bases at J, with 12 bases between. The CDR3 consists of 15 residues. Per germline, CDR1 SGDLS and CDR2 YYNGEE. The CDR3 sequence is CASSVTSQINQPQHF. The CDR3 coding sequence is TGTGCCAGCAGCGTAACCAGTCAGATAAATCAGCCCCAGCATTTT. The full variable domain, with the rest looked up from reference TRBV9 and TRBJ1-5, is DSGVTQTPKHLITATGQRVTLRCSPRSGDLSVYWYQQSLDQGLQFLIQYYNGEERAKGNILERFSAQQFPDLHSELNLSSLELGDSALYFCASSVTSQINQPQHFGDGTRLSIL.

The chain uses TRBV5-6 and TRBJ1-4; perhaps TRBD1 as D (6 bases). V lost 1 base and J lost 8, with 12 bases in between. CDR3 size: 14 residues. The germline gives CDR1 SGHDT, CDR2 YYEEEE. CDR3 DNA: TGTGCCAGCAGCTTGAAGGGGGAGTCGGAAAAACTGTTTTTT. Translation: CASSLKGESEKLFF.

The J gene is TRBJ1-1, the V gene TRBV19; 7 bases line up with TRBD1. V trimming: 4 bases; J trimming: 1 base; junction bases outside the gene matches: 6. CDR3 length: 15 residues. Germline V gene data show CDR1 as LNHDA and CDR2 as SQIVND (reference sequence). CDR3 in amino acids: CASSTGGQANTEAFF. The CDR3 DNA reads TGTGCCAGTAGTACCGGAGGACAGGCGAACACTGAAGCTTTCTTT.

The V call is TRBV30, the J call TRBJ2-2; 7 nucleotides align to TRBD2. J was trimmed by 5 bases and V by 3 bases; bases with no gene match: 6. CDR3 length: 14 amino acids. Germline CDR1 reads GTSNPN; CDR2 reads SVGIG (reference sequence). CDR3 in DNA: TGTGCCTGGAGGGCGGGAGTAGGAACCGGGGAGCTGTTTTTT. Encoded protein: CAWRAGVGTGELFF.

The rearrangement joins TRBV12-3 or TRBV12-4 to TRBJ2-7; D gene unclear. Trimming took 2 bases from V and 3 from J, leaving 5 bases between them. This CDR3 spans 12 amino acids. CDR3 coding DNA: TGTGCCAGCAGTTTACTGAGCTACGAGCAGTACTTC. The encoded protein is CASSLLSYEQYF.

The chain couples TRBV7-2 to TRBJ2-7, with 11 bases aligning to TRBD2. Germline lookup yields CDR1 SGHTA and CDR2 FQGNSA. The ends lost 5 bases at V and 2 bases at J; junction bases unmatched: 11. The CDR3 is 17 residues long. This chain's CDR3 is CASSQGWIAGGTYEQYF. The DNA of the CDR3 is TGTGCCAGCAGCCAGGGGTGGATAGCGGGAGGGACCTACGAGCAGTACTTC. Looking up the rest from reference TRBV7-2 and TRBJ2-7 gives the full variable domain: GAGVSQSPSNKVTEKGKDVELRCDPISGHTALYWYRQSLGQGLEFLIYFQGNSAPDKSGLPSDRFSAERTGGSVSTLTIQRTQQEDSAVYLCASSQGWIAGGTYEQYFGPGTRLTVT.

This rearrangement joins TRBV28 to TRBJ1-1; D is ambiguous. This CDR3 is 13 amino acids long. Germline CDR1 MDHEN, CDR2 SYDVKM. Trimming cost V 3 bases and J 3 bases, with 8 bases left between them. CDR3 bases: TGTGCCAGCAGTTTCTCCCTCTACACTGAAGCTTTCTTT. Encoded protein: CASSFSLYTEAFF.

The V call is TRBV4-2, the J call TRBJ2-7; D possibly corresponds to TRBD2 (7 bases). Trimming left V 4 bases short and J 4 bases short, with 23 bases between. From germline, CDR1 is LGHNA and CDR2 YNFKEQ. The CDR3 is 17 residues long. The CDR3 nucleotides are TGTGCCAGCAGCCCCCTGGGGGGGGGCGGCCTCGAGTACGAGCAGTACTTC. Residues: CASSPLGGGGLEYEQYF.

The V call is TRBV9, the J call TRBJ1-2; no clear D gene. V dropped 4 bases and J dropped 4 bases, with 17 bases sitting between them. The CDR3 has 15 residues. CDR1 is SGDLS, CDR2 YYNGEE, per germline. Here the CDR3 reads CASSPRGEGTYGYTF. The DNA for the CDR3 is TGTGCCAGCAGCCCCCGTGGAGAGGGAACCTATGGCTACACCTTC.

The V and J genes are TRBV7-2 and TRBJ2-2; maybe TRBD1 (5 bases). The CDR3 contains 16 residues. V was trimmed by 0 bases and J by 4 bases, leaving 12 bases between them. The germline V gene encodes CDR1 SGHTA and CDR2 FQGNSA. The CDR3 bases are TGTGCCAGCAGCTTAGCGGGCAGGGTGAGCACCGGGGAGCTGTTTTTT. Residues: CASSLAGRVSTGELFF.

The table lists this clone with a few counts. The sample carries other DNA sequences with the same CDR3. The chain uses TRBV9 and TRBJ2-2, with a possible D match to TRBD1 (5 bases). Trimming left V 4 bases short and J 5 bases short, with 12 bases between. Germline V gives CDR1 SGDLS, CDR2 YYNGEE. This CDR3 contains 14 residues. For the CDR3, the DNA is TGTGCCAGCAGCCCCCGCCCAGGGACCGGGGAGCTGTTTTTT. It specifies CASSPRPGTGELFF.

This chain links TRBV19 with TRBJ2-4; 10 bases agree with TRBD2. The CDR3 has 17 residues. V dropped 4 bases and J dropped 0; count of bases not matched to a gene: 6. Per germline, CDR1 LNHDA and CDR2 SQIVND (reference sequence). CDR3 region: CASSSFGLAEAKNIQYF. For the CDR3, the DNA is TGTGCCAGTAGTAGCTTCGGACTAGCGGAAGCCAAAAACATTCAGTACTTC.

The V and J genes are TRBV6-2 or TRBV6-3 and TRBJ2-2; 12 nucleotides align to TRBD2. Germline values: CDR1 MNHEY, CDR2 SVGEGT. V lost 0 bases, J lost 6 bases, and 2 bases stayed unmatched. CDR3 length equals 16 residues. This CDR3 reads CASSYSGLAGSGELFF. In DNA, the CDR3 is TGTGCCAGCAGTTACTCGGGACTAGCGGGTTCCGGGGAGCTGTTTTTT.

The chain recombines TRBV4-1 with TRBJ2-3, with 9 bases fitting TRBD2. The CDR3 consists of 16 residues. The germline CDR1 and CDR2 sequences are MGHRA and YSYEKL. J lost 0 bases, V lost 3 bases, and 4 bases had no gene match. CDR3 sequence (DNA): TGCGCCAGCAGCCACCGCCTAGCGGGAAGCACAGATACGCAGTATTTT. It specifies CASSHRLAGSTDTQYF.

The rearrangement joins TRBV4-3 to TRBJ2-5; maybe TRBD1 (6 bases). In germline, CDR1 is LGHNA, CDR2 YSLEER. The CDR3 runs 14 residues. V gave up 2 bases and J gave up 4 bases, with 11 bases separating them. CDR3 nucleotides: TGCGCCAGCAGCCAAAGTCCCAGGGGAGAGACCCAGTACTTC. Translated, it gives CASSQSPRGETQYF.

The V call is TRBV6-5, the J call TRBJ1-1; D might be TRBD1 (5 bases). V dropped 7 bases and J dropped 1 base, with 13 bases sitting between them. This CDR3 region has 14 residues. The germline V gene has CDR1 MNHEY and CDR2 SVGAGI. CDR3 coding DNA: TGTGCCAGCACCAAAAGGAGGGGGAACACTGAAGCTTTCTTT. It codes for CASTKRRGNTEAFF.